This entry lists 20 T cell receptor beta chains sequenced from one sample in a study of T cell responses to AZD1222 COVID-19 vaccine. Data came from immunoSEQ multiplex PCR; TCRdb stores just in-frame clones and leaves some out. The sample yields about 100,000 clones, approximately 84% seen once. Specimen: peripheral blood, collected on day 0 of AZD1222 vaccination. The receptor source for this set is an adult in good health.

The chain carries TRBV4-3 and TRBJ1-1; 10 bases fit TRBD1. The CDR3 runs to 17 residues. V gave up 0 bases and J gave up 2 bases; unmatched junction bases: 6. Germline-derived CDR1 and CDR2 are LGHNA and YSLEER. The CDR3 loop reads CASSQDRGTGVNTEAFF. The CDR3 DNA reads TGCGCCAGCAGCCAAGATCGGGGGACAGGGGTTAACACTGAAGCTTTCTTT.

The chain couples TRBV10-3 to TRBJ2-3; D is perhaps TRBD2 (7 bases). The CDR3 totals 15 residues. Germline loops: CDR1 ENHRY, CDR2 SYGVKD. Trimming took off 6 bases at V and 3 bases at J, with 16 bases between the two ends. The CDR3 DNA follows: TGTGCCATCAGCCCGGGGGGCCTAGGGACAGATACGCAGTATTTT. Translated: CAISPGGLGTDTQYF.

This chain uses TRBV4-3 with TRBJ1-2, with D possibly TRBD1 on 5 matching bases. Trimming cost V 1 base and J 0 bases, with 15 bases left between them. Germline values: CDR1 LGHNA, CDR2 YSLEER. This CDR3 region has 17 residues. CDR3 sequence reads: CASSQVARALSNYGYTF. DNA for the CDR3: TGCGCCAGCAGCCAAGTGGCCAGGGCCCTATCTAACTATGGCTACACCTTC.

By its share, this clone is medium-sized. This chain uses TRBV28 with TRBJ1-5; 8 bases match TRBD1. The CDR3 runs to 15 residues. J was trimmed by 1 base and V by 6 bases; bases with no gene match: 5. Per the germline V gene, CDR1 is MDHEN and CDR2 is SYDVKM. This chain's CDR3 is CASRQTGVSNQPQHF. The CDR3 DNA reads as TGTGCCAGCAGGCAGACAGGGGTGAGCAATCAGCCCCAGCATTTT.

The rearrangement uses TRBV6-5 and TRBJ2-7; the D gene could be TRBD1 or TRBD2 (5 bases each). V lost 6 bases and J lost 3, with 12 bases in between. The CDR3 sequence is 13 residues long. Germline V CDR1 and CDR2: MNHEY, SVGAGI. The DNA of the CDR3 is TGTGCCAGCAGGGCCTCAGGGAGCTACGAGCAGTACGTC. This sequence encodes CASRASGSYEQYV.

This chain links TRBV27 with TRBJ1-1, with TRBD1 matching 11 bases. The CDR3 sequence is 17 residues long. Germline V lookup: CDR1 MNHEY, CDR2 SMNVEV (reference sequence). Trimming cost V 6 bases and J 5 bases; bases outside gene matches: 14. CDR3 DNA sequence: TGTGCCAGCAGGGGACAGGGGGAATCTTGGCTGGGGACTGAAGCTTTCTTT. Translating it yields CASRGQGESWLGTEAFF.

This chain uses TRBV19 with TRBJ1-3; 7 bases align to TRBD1. Germline V gives CDR1 LNHDA, CDR2 SQIVND (reference sequence). V dropped 4 bases and J dropped 0; count of bases not matched to a gene: 6. The CDR3 loop spans 16 amino acids. The DNA of the CDR3 is TGTGCCAGTAGTACCGGGACAGTGAGCTCTGGAAACACCATATATTTT. This translates into CASSTGTVSSGNTIYF.

The chain employs TRBV18 and TRBJ1-2, with D unresolved. This CDR3 spans 15 amino acids. Trimming left V 5 bases short and J 8 bases short, with 21 bases between. Germline lookup yields CDR1 KGHSH and CDR2 LQKENI. CDR3 in amino acids: CASSSQSIYSEGYTF. Here the CDR3 DNA reads TGTGCCAGCTCATCGCAGAGCATTTACTCGGAGGGCTACACCTTC.

The rearrangement joins TRBV25-1 to TRBJ1-1, with 8 bases fitting TRBD1. Germline CDR1 is MGHDK and CDR2 is SYGVNS. CDR3 size: 14 residues. V trimming: 4 bases; J trimming: 4 bases; junction bases outside the gene matches: 5. The CDR3 region is CASSARDRLTEAFF. CDR3 nucleotide sequence: TGTGCCAGCAGTGCCCGGGACAGGCTCACTGAAGCTTTCTTT.

CDR3: CASRPSRLNTGELFF. CDR3 bases: TGTGCCAGCAGGCCCTCACGGTTGAACACCGGGGAGCTGTTTTTT. The chain carries TRBV28 and TRBJ2-2; D is undetermined. V lost 6 bases and J 1 base, leaving 12 bases between the germline ends. From germline, CDR1 is MDHEN and CDR2 SYDVKM. CDR3 length: 15 residues.

The chain employs TRBV6-5 and TRBJ1-1; D call uncertain. Germline V gene sequence: CDR1 MNHEY, CDR2 SVGAGI. The CDR3 length is 16 residues. The germline V and J ends were trimmed by 0 bases and 4 bases, with 15 bases remaining between them. CDR3 sequence: CASSYSYSSGSTEAFF. As DNA, the CDR3 is TGTGCCAGCAGTTACTCATACTCGAGCGGGAGCACTGAAGCTTTCTTT.

This chain uses TRBV5-1 with TRBJ2-1, with D unresolved. Trimming shortened V by 0 bases and J by 8 bases, and 21 bases separated the two germline ends. The germline CDR1 and CDR2 sequences are SGHRS and YFSETQ. The CDR3 spans 17 residues. Here the CDR3 reads CASSLGRIKGRWDEQFF. The CDR3 bases are TGCGCCAGCAGCTTGGGCCGAATTAAGGGAAGGTGGGATGAGCAGTTCTTC.

V and J are TRBV24-1 and TRBJ2-1, with 11 bases that match TRBD1. Trimming took 4 bases from V and 8 from J; bases not matched to a gene: 6. Germline V lookup: CDR1 KGHDR, CDR2 SFDVKD. This CDR3 has 15 amino acids. CDR3 in amino acids: CATSDWTGGTDEQFF. In DNA form, the CDR3 reads TGTGCCACCAGTGACTGGACAGGGGGCACGGATGAGCAGTTCTTC.

The rearrangement uses TRBV11-3 and TRBJ2-4; the D is unclear. The CDR3 is made up of 14 amino acids. Germline CDR1 SGHNT, CDR2 YENEEA. The V end lost 5 bases, the J end lost 1 base, and 9 bases lay between the germline ends. CDR3 region: CASSPRFAKNIQYF. The CDR3 nucleotides are TGTGCCAGCAGCCCACGGTTTGCCAAAAACATTCAGTACTTC.

The V and J genes are TRBV27 and TRBJ1-6; D is perhaps TRBD1 (5 bases). The CDR3 runs 16 residues. Trimming removed 5 bases from V and 8 bases from J, with 19 bases in between. CDR1 is MNHEY and CDR2 is SMNVEV in the germline V gene (reference sequence). Written as DNA, the CDR3 is TGTGCCAGCAGTGAACAGGTCCCGTTAGGTCATTCACCCCTCCACTTT. It is translated as CASSEQVPLGHSPLHF.

The chain joins TRBV28 to TRBJ1-2, with D maybe TRBD1 (5 bases). Germline CDR1 is MDHEN and CDR2 is SYDVKM. Trimming took off 5 bases at V and 4 bases at J, with 14 bases between the two ends. CDR3 length equals 14 residues. In DNA form, the CDR3 reads TGTGCCAGCAGTGTAGGTGGGGGGTTCTATGGCTACACCTTC. This encodes CASSVGGGFYGYTF.

The chain is built from TRBV10-3 and TRBJ1-4; D is unclear. V gave up 5 bases and J gave up 8 bases, with 6 bases separating them. CDR1 is ENHRY and CDR2 is SYGVKD in the germline V gene. The CDR3 is 11 residues long. CDR3 coding DNA: TGTGCCATCAGTCCCGGCGAAAAACTGTTTTTT. The encoded protein is CAISPGEKLFF.

CDR3 protein: CASSIYGQPQHF. Here the CDR3 DNA reads TGTGCCAGTAGTATATATGGTCAGCCCCAGCATTTT. The chain uses TRBV19 and TRBJ1-5; D gene ambiguous. Germline values: CDR1 LNHDA, CDR2 SQIVND (reference sequence). The CDR3 extends over 12 amino acids. The germline V and J ends were trimmed by 2 bases and 6 bases, with 5 bases remaining between them.

This clone appeared once. V gene TRBV15 combines with J gene TRBJ2-7; 8 bases map to TRBD2. Germline CDR1 and CDR2: LNHNV and YYDKDF (reference sequence). Germline trimming cut 0 bases from V and 7 bases from J; bases unmatched to any gene: 11. The CDR3 runs to 16 residues. This chain's CDR3 is CATSRERGGLAGEQYF. CDR3 DNA sequence: TGTGCCACCAGCAGAGAGCGGGGTGGGCTAGCGGGTGAGCAGTACTTC.

J is TRBJ2-7 and V is TRBV7-8; 8 bases map to TRBD1. The CDR3 runs to 15 residues. V gave up 4 bases and J gave up 2 bases; unmatched junction bases: 7. Germline loops: CDR1 SGHVS, CDR2 FQNEAQ. The CDR3 spells CASSSDRGRTYEQYF. The CDR3, as DNA: TGTGCCAGCAGCTCTGACAGGGGACGCACCTACGAGCAGTACTTC. Full variable domain (outside the CDR3, taken from reference TRBV7-8 and TRBJ2-7): GAGVSQSPRYKVAKRGQDVALRCDPISGHVSLFWYQQALGQGPEFLTYFQNEAQLDKSGLPSDRFFAERPEGSVSTLKIQRTQQEDSAVYLCASSSDRGRTYEQYFGPGTRLTVT.